This T cell receptor (beta chain) was sequenced during a study of post-analysis software for immune sequencing data. The TCR beta cDNA libraries contained unique molecular identifiers. TCRdb re-analysed the PCR reads in MiXCR, keeping a single row per CDR3 protein. The repertoire consists of hundreds of thousands of distinct CDR3 sequences, with less than 35% occurring once and the leading ten covering more than 0.45%. The CDR3 extends over 17 amino acids. Looked up from germline, CDR1 is DFQATT and CDR2 is SNEGSKA (reference sequence). The study, taken as a whole, reports: About five TRBV segments were more frequent in patients than controls; TRBV5-6, TRBV5-1 and TRBV20-1 belonged to this group. When the samples were clustered directly with F measure, those that had been prepared in the same batch showed strong co-clustering.

Comment on this clonotype: Its matching antigen is unknown.

The TCR was taken from a girl between 10 and 17 years old with multiple sclerosis. The chain joins TRBV20-1 to TRBJ1-6; 9 nucleotides align to TRBD1. Specimen: blood. The CDR3 DNA reads TGCAGCCAAACCGGGACAGGGACTCCTAACTATAATTCACCCCTCCACTTT. This encodes CSQTGTGTPNYNSPLHF.